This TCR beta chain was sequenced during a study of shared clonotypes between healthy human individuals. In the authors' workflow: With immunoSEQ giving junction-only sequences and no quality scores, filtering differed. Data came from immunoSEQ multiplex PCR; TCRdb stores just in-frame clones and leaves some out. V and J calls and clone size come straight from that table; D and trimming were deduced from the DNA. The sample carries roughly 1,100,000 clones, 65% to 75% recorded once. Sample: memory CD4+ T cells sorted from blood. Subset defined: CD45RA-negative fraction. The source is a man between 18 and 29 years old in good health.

As DNA, the CDR3 is TGTGCCAGCAGTACTGGAAACACCATATATTTT. Translated: CASSTGNTIYF. V gene TRBV2 combines with J gene TRBJ1-3; no reliable D call. The CDR3 has 11 amino acids. The V end lost 5 bases, the J end lost 2 bases, and 1 base lay between the germline ends. The germline V gene has CDR1 SNHLY and CDR2 FYNNEI.